What follows are 2 T cell receptor beta chains derived from one specimen sequenced in a study of blood T cell repertoires in COVID-19. This table comes from immunoSEQ multiplex PCR, and its TCRdb copy is limited to in-frame clones, with some not included. This table has 400,000 or so clones, about 92% appearing once. Sequencing input: PBMCs or T cells enriched from blood (not recorded which). Source of these receptors: a man in his late teens or twenties who had recovered from COVID-19.

Regarding this clone: At one end the junction does not follow the germline gene, possibly because of a read error. The gene calls are TRBV5-1 and TRBJ2-5, with 7 bases aligning to TRBD1. The CDR3 runs 12 residues. Per germline, CDR1 SGHRS and CDR2 YFSETQ. The CDR3 protein is CASSLEGASRDF. Written as DNA, the CDR3 is TGCGCCAGCAGCTTGGAGGGGGCTAGCAGGGACTTC.

This chain connects TRBV30 to TRBJ1-2, with TRBD1 as a possible D gene (5 bases). V was cut by 2 bases and J by 7 bases, with 17 bases left in between. Looked up from germline, CDR1 is GTSNPN and CDR2 is SVGIG (reference sequence). The CDR3 sequence is 14 residues long. CDR3 residues: CAWSISGTGGGYTF. In DNA, the CDR3 is TGTGCCTGGAGTATATCCGGGACTGGTGGTGGCTACACCTTC.